Below are 25 T cell receptor beta chains sequenced from a single sample in a study of shared clonotypes between healthy human individuals. Assay: immunoSEQ multiplex PCR; the TCRdb copy retains only in-frame clones and omits some. Seen here are about 1 million clones, about 76% observed once, and the top ten hold about 1.5%. The sequenced sample consisted of memory CD4+ T cells sorted from blood. Subset denoted: CD45RA-negative fraction. These receptors all come from a man younger than 30 in good health.

The chain uses TRBV6-6 and TRBJ1-1; no clear D. The ends were cut back, 10 bases at V and 1 base at J, with 7 bases in the middle. Germline loops: CDR1 MNHNY, CDR2 SVGAGI (reference sequence). There are 11 residues in the CDR3. Here the CDR3 DNA reads TGTGCCACCTCCGGGAACACTGAAGCTTTCTTT. Translation: CATSGNTEAFF.

This chain joins TRBV2 and TRBJ1-1, with a possible D match to TRBD1 (6 bases). CDR1 and CDR2 (germline): SNHLY, FYNNEI. This CDR3 has 13 amino acids. Trimming cost V 6 bases and J 4 bases, with 12 bases left between them. The DNA of the CDR3 is TGTGCCAGCAGGGTAAGGGGGTCCACTGAAGCTTTCTTT. It specifies CASRVRGSTEAFF.

On this clone itself: The sample holds other DNA sequences that translate to the same CDR3. The rearrangement uses TRBV7-3 and TRBJ2-5; D assignment may be TRBD1 or TRBD2 (5 bases each). V gave up 5 bases and J gave up 2 bases, with 9 bases separating them. This CDR3 is 13 amino acids long. Germline CDR1 and CDR2: SGHTA and FQGTGA. The CDR3 bases are TGTGCCAGCAGCACGGGACCACAAGAGACCCAGTACTTC. Translated, it gives CASSTGPQETQYF.

This clone occurred a few times. Other DNA sequences in the sample encode the same CDR3. The rearrangement uses TRBV28 and TRBJ2-5; 10 nucleotides align to TRBD2. The V and J ends lost 6 bases and 5 bases, in that order; junction bases with no gene match: 6. From germline, CDR1 is MDHEN and CDR2 SYDVKM. This CDR3 region has 14 residues. The CDR3, as DNA: TGTGCCAGCAGAGCTAGCGGGGGCGGGGAGACCCAGTACTTC. This translates into CASRASGGGETQYF.

About this clone: This specimen includes other DNA sequences encoding the same CDR3. V and J are TRBV18 and TRBJ1-1; a possible D gene is TRBD1 (5 bases). This CDR3 is built from 13 residues. Germline V CDR1 and CDR2: KGHSH, LQKENI. Trimming removed 6 bases from V and 2 bases from J, with 10 bases in between. CDR3 loop: CASSLDSNTEAFF. The CDR3 nucleotides read TGTGCCAGCTCTCTCGACAGTAACACTGAAGCTTTCTTT.

The CDR3 DNA reads as TGTGCCAGCAGTGAATTAGGGGACAGCCCTCACGAAAAACTGTTTTTT. Encoded protein: CASSELGDSPHEKLFF. This chain joins TRBV25-1 and TRBJ1-4; 7 bases map to TRBD1. Germline CDR1 reads MGHDK; CDR2 reads SYGVNS. V lost 1 base and J lost 8; bases outside the gene matches: 10. The CDR3 is 16 amino acids. Using reference TRBV25-1 and TRBJ1-4 for the parts outside the CDR3, the full variable domain is EADIYQTPRYLVIGTGKKITLECSQTMGHDKMYWYQQDPGMELHLIHYSYGVNSTEKGDLSSESTVSRIRTEHFPLTLESARPSHTSQYLCASSELGDSPHEKLFFGSGTQLSVL.

The chain joins TRBV28 to TRBJ2-7, with D tentatively TRBD2 (5 bases). The CDR3 length is 15 residues. From germline, CDR1 is MDHEN and CDR2 SYDVKM. V lost 6 bases, J lost 4 bases, and 19 bases lay in between. The CDR3 DNA sequence: TGTGCCAGCAGCCCCCGGAGGAACGGTGGATACGAGCAGTACTTC. Translating gives CASSPRRNGGYEQYF.

In this sample, this clone turned up a few times. This chain joins TRBV5-4 and TRBJ2-7; possibly TRBD1 for D (5 bases). Trimming took off 1 base at V and 0 bases at J, with 11 bases between the two ends. Germline CDR1 and CDR2: SGHNT and YYREEE (reference sequence). CDR3 length equals 15 residues. The CDR3 loop is CASSLTRQSSYEQYF. The CDR3 nucleotides are TGTGCCAGCAGCTTGACGAGACAGTCCTCCTACGAGCAGTACTTC.

The chain couples TRBV7-9 to TRBJ2-1; TRBD2 matches 9 bases. The junction had 10 bases not matched to a gene; V was cut back by 5 bases and J by 5 bases. Germline assignment: CDR1 SEHNR and CDR2 FQNEAQ (reference sequence). The CDR3 spans 16 residues. CDR3: CASSTRSGGHNNEQFF. CDR3 coding DNA: TGTGCCAGCAGCACCAGGAGCGGGGGGCACAACAATGAGCAGTTCTTC.

V gene TRBV18 combines with J gene TRBJ2-7; D is unresolved. The V end lost 5 bases, the J end lost 1 base, and 15 bases lay between the germline ends. This CDR3 has 15 amino acids. Germline CDR1 and CDR2: KGHSH and LQKENI. CDR3 sequence reads: CASSFSPHLSYEQYF. CDR3 coding DNA: TGTGCCAGCTCATTTTCTCCTCATCTTTCCTACGAGCAGTACTTC.

This clone appeared once. The chain carries TRBV7-9 and TRBJ1-1; D is undetermined. CDR3 length: 12 amino acids. V was cut by 5 bases and J by 6 bases, with 10 bases left in between. From germline, CDR1 is SEHNR and CDR2 FQNEAQ (reference sequence). The CDR3 protein is CASSLTAAEAFF. In DNA, the CDR3 is TGTGCCAGCAGCCTCACAGCCGCTGAAGCTTTCTTT.

The V and J genes are TRBV27 and TRBJ2-7; 7 nucleotides agree with TRBD2. The V gene's germline CDR1 is MNHEY and CDR2 SMNVEV (reference sequence). The CDR3 loop spans 14 amino acids. The junction had 10 bases not matched to a gene; V was cut back by 7 bases and J by 4 bases. The DNA for the CDR3 is TGTGCCAGCACCCCGAGCGGGGTTCGGTACGAGCAGTACTTC. This translates into CASTPSGVRYEQYF.

The rearrangement links TRBV6-1 to TRBJ2-7, with D perhaps matching TRBD1 or TRBD2 (5 bases each). Looked up from germline, CDR1 is MNHNS and CDR2 is SASEGT. CDR3 size: 14 residues. V lost 2 bases to trimming and J lost 4 bases, with 12 bases between them. In DNA form, the CDR3 reads TGTGCCAGCAGTGAACGGGGCAGGGTTTACGAGCAGTACTTC. It codes for CASSERGRVYEQYF.

The chain has TRBV7-6 and TRBJ1-4; 7 bases align to TRBD1. The V gene end was trimmed by 3 bases and the J gene end by 2 bases; junction bases not matched to a gene: 3. Germline CDR1 SGHVS, CDR2 FNYEAQ. The CDR3 is made up of 15 amino acids. In DNA, the CDR3 is TGTGCCAGCAGCTTGACAGGGACCACTAATGAAAAACTGTTTTTT. Translation: CASSLTGTTNEKLFF.

The V and J genes are TRBV7-3 and TRBJ2-1; D not certain. Germline V gene data show CDR1 as SGHTA and CDR2 as FQGTGA. V lost 0 bases, J lost 0 bases, and 6 bases lay in between. The CDR3 is 15 amino acids. The CDR3 nucleotides read TGTGCCAGCAGCTTAACTCGGGCCTCCTACAATGAGCAGTTCTTC. It encodes CASSLTRASYNEQFF. The variable domain in full, completed from reference TRBV7-3 and TRBJ2-1, reads GAGVSQTPSNKVTEKGKYVELRCDPISGHTALYWYRQSLGQGPEFLIYFQGTGAADDSGLPNDRFFAVRPEGSVSTLKIQRTERGDSAVYLCASSLTRASYNEQFFGPGTRLTVL.

The chain has TRBV7-6 and TRBJ2-7; D call uncertain. V lost 2 bases to trimming and J lost 2 bases, with 10 bases between them. The CDR3 is 14 amino acids. From germline, CDR1 is SGHVS and CDR2 FNYEAQ. The CDR3 nucleotides are TGTGCCAGCAGCTTACGAGGCGTGCCCTACGAGCAGTACTTC. As protein: CASSLRGVPYEQYF.

This clone was observed at least ten times. The chain employs TRBV30 and TRBJ1-4, with 7 bases that match TRBD1. CDR1 GTSNPN and CDR2 SVGIG come from the germline V gene (reference sequence). V dropped 0 bases and J dropped 7; count of bases not matched to a gene: 8. This CDR3 is built from 15 residues. CDR3 in DNA: TGTGCCTGGAGTGTGAAACAGGGGCGGGCTGAAAAACTGTTTTTT. It translates to CAWSVKQGRAEKLFF.

The V call is TRBV5-1, the J call TRBJ2-3; possibly TRBD2 for D (6 bases). CDR3 size: 14 residues. Germline V gene sequence: CDR1 SGHRS, CDR2 YFSETQ. The V end was cut by 0 bases, the J end by 10 bases, with 15 bases between. The CDR3 reads CASSLETTSYAQYF. The CDR3 DNA is TGCGCCAGCAGCTTGGAAACGACTAGTTACGCGCAGTATTTT.

The rearrangement uses TRBV2 and TRBJ1-1; D possibly corresponds to TRBD1 (5 bases). There are 15 residues in the CDR3. The V end was cut by 6 bases, the J end by 2 bases, with 16 bases between. Germline assignment: CDR1 SNHLY and CDR2 FYNNEI. The CDR3 loop reads CASRRQHILNTEAFF. The CDR3 DNA sequence: TGTGCCAGCAGAAGACAGCACATACTTAACACTGAAGCTTTCTTT. The full variable domain, completed using reference TRBV2 and TRBJ1-1, is EPEVTQTPSHQVTQMGQEVILRCVPISNHLYFYWYRQILGQKVEFLVSFYNNEISEKSEIFDDQFSVERPDGSNFTLKIRSTKLEDSAMYFCASRRQHILNTEAFFGQGTRLTVV.

This chain connects TRBV28 to TRBJ1-6, with D unresolved. The CDR3 has 16 residues. The V and J ends lost 3 bases and 2 bases respectively, with 11 bases between them. Germline V CDR1 and CDR2: MDHEN, SYDVKM. Here the CDR3 reads CASSFSLATYNSPLHF. CDR3 coding DNA: TGTGCCAGCAGTTTCTCGTTAGCAACCTATAATTCACCCCTCCACTTT.

This rearrangement joins TRBV6-6 to TRBJ2-1; a possible D gene is TRBD1 (6 bases). The CDR3 sequence is 13 residues long. Germline loops: CDR1 MNHNY, CDR2 SVGAGI (reference sequence). Between the trimmed V and J ends, which lost 10 bases and 1 base, there was a span of 11 bases. The CDR3 DNA reads as TGTGCCACCAGGGGTTGGTCCTACAATGAGCAGTTCTTC. It translates to CATRGWSYNEQFF.

In this sample, this clone turned up a few times. Here the CDR3 reads CASRRAGAGWEKLFF. CDR3 sequence (DNA): TGCGCCAGCAGAAGAGCAGGGGCGGGATGGGAAAAACTGTTTTTT. This rearrangement joins TRBV4-1 to TRBJ1-4; tentatively, D is TRBD1 (6 bases). Germline CDR1 and CDR2: MGHRA and YSYEKL. The V and J ends lost 6 bases and 8 bases respectively, with 19 bases between them. CDR3 length equals 15 residues.

The J gene is TRBJ2-5, the V gene TRBV2; D possibly corresponds to TRBD1 (6 bases). The CDR3 loop spans 12 amino acids. Trimming shortened V by 6 bases and J by 9 bases, and 14 bases separated the two germline ends. From germline, CDR1 is SNHLY and CDR2 FYNNEI. The CDR3 spells CASSATGKAQYF. The DNA for the CDR3 is TGTGCCAGCAGCGCTACAGGGAAGGCCCAGTACTTC.

The chain joins TRBV12-5 to TRBJ2-2; TRBD2 matches 12 bases. V lost 6 bases to trimming and J lost 5 bases; unmatched junction nucleotides: 7. This CDR3 spans 16 amino acids. Germline lookup yields CDR1 LGHNT and CDR2 FRNRAP. CDR3 nucleotide sequence: TGTGCTAGTGGACCCGGACTAGCGGGAAGGACCGGGGAGCTGTTTTTT. It translates to CASGPGLAGRTGELFF. Full variable domain (remainder filled in from reference TRBV12-5 and TRBJ2-2): DARVTQTPRHKVTEMGQEVTMRCQPILGHNTVFWYRQTMMQGLELLAYFRNRAPLDDSGMPKDRFSAEMPDATLATLKIQPSEPRDSAVYFCASGPGLAGRTGELFFGEGSRLTVL.

The genes are TRBV5-4 and TRBJ1-4; D uncertain. Trimming pared 0 bases from V and 4 bases from J, leaving 7 bases between. The germline gives CDR1 SGHNT, CDR2 YYREEE (reference sequence). The CDR3 is made up of 14 amino acids. The chain's CDR3 is CASSLADGNEKLFF. DNA of the CDR3: TGTGCCAGCAGCTTGGCGGATGGTAATGAAAAACTGTTTTTT.